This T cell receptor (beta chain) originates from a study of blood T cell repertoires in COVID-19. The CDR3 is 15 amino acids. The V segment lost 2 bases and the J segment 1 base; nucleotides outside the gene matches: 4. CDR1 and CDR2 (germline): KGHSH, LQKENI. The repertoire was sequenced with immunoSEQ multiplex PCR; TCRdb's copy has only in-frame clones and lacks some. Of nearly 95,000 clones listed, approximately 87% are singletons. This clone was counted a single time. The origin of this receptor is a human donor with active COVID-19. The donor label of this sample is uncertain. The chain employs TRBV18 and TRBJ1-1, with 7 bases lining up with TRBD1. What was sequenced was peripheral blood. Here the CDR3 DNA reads TGTGCCAGCTCACCATTCAGGGGGAGGAACACTGAAGCTTTCTTT. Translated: CASSPFRGRNTEAFF.